The clone carrying this TCR beta chain was found once. Per the original data handling: Estimation of nucleated cell counts was performed using reference gene primer amplification. Method: immunoSEQ multiplex PCR; TCRdb's copy keeps in-frame clones and lacks some. Clonal size and the V and J genes are those of that table, whereas D and trimming came from the DNA. The sample holds about 120,000 clones, about nine tenths seen once. This entry is derived from a study of blood T cell repertoires in COVID-19. Germline-derived CDR1 and CDR2 are SNHLY and FYNNEI. The CDR3 has 15 residues. The ends were cut back, 5 bases at V and 0 bases at J, with 13 bases in the middle.

Sequencing input: peripheral blood. The V call is TRBV2, the J call TRBJ1-2, with D possibly TRBD1 on 5 matching bases. This clonotype was obtained from a man over 45 with active COVID-19. CDR3: CASSILGASNYGYTF. The CDR3 nucleotides read TGTGCCAGCAGTATCCTAGGGGCCTCTAACTATGGCTACACCTTC. Filled out from reference TRBV2 and TRBJ1-2, the complete variable domain reads EPEVTQTPSHQVTQMGQEVILRCVPISNHLYFYWYRQILGQKVEFLVSFYNNEISEKSEIFDDQFSVERPDGSNFTLKIRSTKLEDSAMYFCASSILGASNYGYTFGSGTRLTVV.